This T cell receptor (beta chain) came from a study of T cells in localized non-small cell lung cancer. With regard to this clone: Its specificity is unknown.

The data were produced by immunoSEQ multiplex PCR, yet TCRdb's version contains in-frame clones alone and is incomplete. The sample lists approximately 26,000 clones, 81% occurring once. Findings and caveats of the study: Increased T cell density in blood showed an association with longer overall survival.

This receptor was identified in a man aged 40-75 years with stage III squamous cell lung carcinoma. The sequenced sample was peripheral blood, obtained before any cancer treatment.

The CDR3 sequence: CASSQVTGYPSNQPQHF. The CDR3, as DNA: TGCGCCAGCAGCCAAGTGACAGGCTACCCTAGCAATCAGCCCCAGCATTTT. V and J are TRBV4-1 and TRBJ1-5; a weak D match, TRBD1 (6 bases). Per the germline V gene, CDR1 is MGHRA and CDR2 is YSYEKL. The CDR3 covers 17 residues. Trimming pared 1 base from V and 0 bases from J, leaving 13 bases between.